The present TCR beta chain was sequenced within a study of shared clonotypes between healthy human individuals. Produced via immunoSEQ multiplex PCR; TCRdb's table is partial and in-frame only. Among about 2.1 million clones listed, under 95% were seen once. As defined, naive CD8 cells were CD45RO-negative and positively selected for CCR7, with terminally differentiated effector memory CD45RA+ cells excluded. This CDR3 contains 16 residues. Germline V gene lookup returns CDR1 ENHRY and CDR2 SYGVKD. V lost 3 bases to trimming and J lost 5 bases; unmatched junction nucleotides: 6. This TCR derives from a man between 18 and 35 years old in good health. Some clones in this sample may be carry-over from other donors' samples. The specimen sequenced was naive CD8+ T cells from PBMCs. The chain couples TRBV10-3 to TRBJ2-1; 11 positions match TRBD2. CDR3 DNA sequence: TGTGCCATCAGTGAAGTAAGACTAGCGGGAAACAATGAGCAGTTCTTC. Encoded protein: CAISEVRLAGNNEQFF.